This T cell receptor beta chain was profiled in a study of T cell responses to AZD1222 COVID-19 vaccine. Broader study findings: Donors were chiefly white British, with a greater number of females, and clonal diversity was perhaps underestimated. Two AZD1222 administrations were followed by greater Spike-specific TCR breadth and depth. Scientists sampled the repertoires only once the peak T cell response had passed. Close to half of spike-specific TCRs reportedly recognize unmutated variant regions.

The protocol was immunoSEQ multiplex PCR, while the TCRdb copy is restricted to in-frame clones and leaves out a portion. The sample has tens of thousands of clones, under 95% seen once. The germline gives CDR1 MNHEY, CDR2 SMNVEV (reference sequence). V shed 6 bases, J shed 6 bases, and the junction held 2 bases outside the gene matches. The CDR3 runs to 13 residues. This clone showed up just once. Its cognate antigen is unknown. The V and J genes are TRBV27 and TRBJ2-1; 10 bases agree with TRBD1. Sequences were derived from peripheral blood, sampled on day 0 of AZD1222 vaccination. The TCR originated in an adult in good health. The CDR3, as DNA: TGTGCCAGCAGGAGGACAGGGGGCAATGAGCAGTTCTTC. It specifies CASRRTGGNEQFF.